The clone carrying this T cell receptor (beta chain) was seen many times. Its antigen is still unknown. The data originate from a study of T cells in Graves' hyperthyroidism and ophthalmopathy. General study findings and limits: Expanded thyroid clonotypes (above 0.001) were mostly also found in blood. Patients with ophthalmopathy were separated from those with stable hyperthyroidism by a 13 V-J model.

This CDR3 has 15 residues. CDR1 and CDR2 (germline): MNHEY, SMNVEV (reference sequence). Trimming took 6 bases from V and 1 from J; bases not matched to a gene: 8. It was RNA transcripts that yielded the amplified TCR beta CDR3 regions. Researchers ran a first-round RT-PCR on the TCR CDR3 using the HTBI primer set. One entry per CDR3 protein, called by TCRdb with MiXCR from the multiplex PCR reads. The data contain around 690,000 distinct CDR3 sequences, roughly 17% of them singletons. The chain joins TRBV27 to TRBJ2-7; TRBD1 agrees at 8 bases. Sequenced material: blood. This receptor was identified in a man aged 45 to 65 with Graves' hyperthyroidism. In DNA form, the CDR3 reads TGTGCCAGCAGCCTTACAGGGGGTCGGTCCTACGAGCAGTACTTC. Amino acids: CASSLTGGRSYEQYF.